This record looks at one T cell receptor (beta chain) sequence and its context. As yet, its antigen is unknown. The data belong to a study of beta chain features in type 1 diabetes. Overall study findings and caveats: Type 1 diabetes patients had TCRB CDR3s that were shorter (moderately but significantly so) in all four CD4+ subsets. Relative to healthy donors, patients appeared to have naive, central memory and Treg TCRB repertoires that were more similar.

Looked up from germline, CDR1 is MDHEN and CDR2 is SYDVKM. The ends were cut back, 8 bases at V and 2 bases at J, with 10 bases in the middle. CDR3 length equals 12 residues. The study reverse transcribed the entire isolated RNA, so it sequenced expressed TCRB transcripts. The method was immunoSEQ multiplex PCR; TCRdb's version includes in-frame clones alone and lacks a portion of them. Here the sample spans tens of thousands of clones, approximately 56% being singletons. Based on CD45RO/CCR7/CD25/CD127/CD95/CD27, CD4+ regulatory, stem cell-like memory, naive and central memory cells were sorted. Material for sequencing was Tregs from blood. This clonotype was sampled from a woman aged 18-29 years in good health. The chain recombines TRBV28 with TRBJ2-7; a weak D match, TRBD1 (6 bases). CDR3 nucleotides: TGTGCCAGCGCCGGACAGACCTACGAGCAGTACTTC. Translated: CASAGQTYEQYF.